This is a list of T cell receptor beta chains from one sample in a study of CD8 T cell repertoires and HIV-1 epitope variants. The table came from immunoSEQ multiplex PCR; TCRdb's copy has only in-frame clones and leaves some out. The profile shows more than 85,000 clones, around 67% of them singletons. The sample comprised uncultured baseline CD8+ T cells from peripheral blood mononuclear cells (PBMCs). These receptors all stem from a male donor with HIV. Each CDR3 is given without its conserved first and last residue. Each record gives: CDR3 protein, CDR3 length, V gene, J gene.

cdr3_aa: ASSVGGLGQETQY
cdr3_length: 13
v_call: TRBV9
j_call: TRBJ2-5

cdr3_aa: ASSVGRLADYNEQF
cdr3_length: 14
v_call: TRBV27
j_call: TRBJ2-1

cdr3_aa: AISEGGDGRAVNEQF
cdr3_length: 15
v_call: TRBV10-3
j_call: TRBJ2-1

cdr3_aa: ASSLSGVKGEQF
cdr3_length: 12
v_call: TRBV9
j_call: TRBJ2-1

cdr3_aa: ASSIVGESYEQY
cdr3_length: 12
v_call: TRBV19
j_call: TRBJ2-7

cdr3_aa: ASSLSGAMIYEQY
cdr3_length: 13
v_call: TRBV13
j_call: TRBJ2-7

cdr3_aa: ASSVRESGELF
cdr3_length: 11
v_call: TRBV9
j_call: TRBJ2-2

cdr3_aa: ASSLGERGGGETQY
cdr3_length: 14
v_call: TRBV7-2
j_call: TRBJ2-5

cdr3_aa: SVRDRENSPLH
cdr3_length: 11
v_call: TRBV29-1
j_call: TRBJ1-6

cdr3_aa: SVERKDTQY
cdr3_length: 9
v_call: TRBV29-1
j_call: TRBJ2-3

cdr3_aa: ASSLEAWGSGTDTQY
cdr3_length: 15
v_call: TRBV28
j_call: TRBJ2-3

cdr3_aa: ASSLQPGADTQY
cdr3_length: 12
v_call: TRBV5-1
j_call: TRBJ2-3

cdr3_aa: AISESGGREYEQY
cdr3_length: 13
v_call: TRBV10-3
j_call: TRBJ2-7

cdr3_aa: ASSLTSGPYTDTQY
cdr3_length: 14
v_call: TRBV13
j_call: TRBJ2-3

cdr3_aa: ASSPWGTDNEQF
cdr3_length: 12
v_call: TRBV28
j_call: TRBJ2-1

cdr3_aa: SVDSPLGYYGYT
cdr3_length: 12
v_call: TRBV29-1
j_call: TRBJ1-2

cdr3_aa: ASSIDETPPDGYT
cdr3_length: 13
v_call: TRBV19
j_call: TRBJ1-2

cdr3_aa: SGSRGQWDTDTQY
cdr3_length: 13
v_call: TRBV29-1
j_call: TRBJ2-3

cdr3_aa: ASTQAGLSTDTQY
cdr3_length: 13
v_call: TRBV7-9
j_call: TRBJ2-3

cdr3_aa: ASSLQDRSYGYT
cdr3_length: 12
v_call: TRBV28
j_call: TRBJ1-2

cdr3_aa: ASSLGPSGIGNTGELF
cdr3_length: 16
v_call: TRBV11-2
j_call: TRBJ2-2

cdr3_aa: ASRQQETQY
cdr3_length: 9
v_call: TRBV5-1
j_call: TRBJ2-5

cdr3_aa: ASSLEGQETQY
cdr3_length: 11
v_call: TRBV5-5
j_call: TRBJ2-5

cdr3_aa: ASSPGGGNQPQH
cdr3_length: 12
v_call: TRBV5-4
j_call: TRBJ1-5

cdr3_aa: STGGAGYGYT
cdr3_length: 10
v_call: TRBV6-5
j_call: TRBJ1-2

cdr3_aa: ASSPKETQY
cdr3_length: 9
v_call: TRBV18
j_call: TRBJ2-5

cdr3_aa: ATSRDRGRGDEQF
cdr3_length: 13
v_call: TRBV15
j_call: TRBJ2-1

cdr3_aa: ASSFRRGLYEQY
cdr3_length: 12
v_call: TRBV6-5
j_call: TRBJ2-7

cdr3_aa: ASTDSGGPYEQY
cdr3_length: 12
v_call: TRBV19
j_call: TRBJ2-7

cdr3_aa: ASSLSLLRDTEAF
cdr3_length: 13
v_call: TRBV28
j_call: TRBJ1-1

cdr3_aa: ASSFTGDDHQPQH
cdr3_length: 13
v_call: TRBV5-1
j_call: TRBJ1-5

cdr3_aa: AWSVGGAGFGETQY
cdr3_length: 14
v_call: TRBV30
j_call: TRBJ2-5

cdr3_aa: ATSRGRSRLAEKETQY
cdr3_length: 16
v_call: TRBV15
j_call: TRBJ2-5

cdr3_aa: ASSSTTGSGEQY
cdr3_length: 12
v_call: TRBV27
j_call: TRBJ2-7

cdr3_aa: ASSLTRTDTQY
cdr3_length: 11
v_call: TRBV5-6
j_call: TRBJ2-3

cdr3_aa: ASSLGQGSTDTQY
cdr3_length: 13
v_call: TRBV5-5
j_call: TRBJ2-3

cdr3_aa: ASAPGVSSEQF
cdr3_length: 11
v_call: TRBV6-1
j_call: TRBJ2-1

cdr3_aa: AIVGRKGAMSSYNEQF
cdr3_length: 16
v_call: TRBV28
j_call: TRBJ2-1

cdr3_aa: ASSSGTVTYEQY
cdr3_length: 12
v_call: TRBV19
j_call: TRBJ2-7

cdr3_aa: ASSLVQGGGYT
cdr3_length: 11
v_call: TRBV28
j_call: TRBJ1-2

cdr3_aa: ASSVYEQF
cdr3_length: 8
v_call: TRBV2
j_call: TRBJ2-1

cdr3_aa: ASSWASTDTQY
cdr3_length: 11
v_call: TRBV5-1
j_call: TRBJ2-3

cdr3_aa: ASSPRDRGNQPQH
cdr3_length: 13
v_call: TRBV9
j_call: TRBJ1-5

cdr3_aa: AWSVQGFPRNEQF
cdr3_length: 13
v_call: TRBV30
j_call: TRBJ2-1

cdr3_aa: ASSESTEGQPQH
cdr3_length: 12
v_call: TRBV2
j_call: TRBJ1-5

cdr3_aa: ASSAFYEGNEQF
cdr3_length: 12
v_call: TRBV6-4
j_call: TRBJ2-1

cdr3_aa: ASSVQATTNEKLF
cdr3_length: 13
v_call: TRBV9
j_call: TRBJ1-4